This T cell receptor beta chain was retrieved from a study of cytomegalovirus exposure and HLA in healthy donors. As for the study in general: A subsequent analysis reported that the 100 to 150 validation repertoires were produced on the same platform that had also been used for the roughly 670 first-cohort repertoires. Study observations and caveats: Rarity held for most TCR sequences, but there were some public TCRs that occurred in many donors.

Only in-frame clones appear in the TCRdb table, and some are missing; sequencing was by immunoSEQ multiplex PCR. Counted here are tens of thousands of clones, about 96% occurring once; the ten biggest clones make up 0.78%. Per the germline V gene, CDR1 is LNHDA and CDR2 is SQIVND (reference sequence). V lost 5 bases to trimming and J lost 2 bases; unmatched junction nucleotides: 6. There are 15 residues in the CDR3. Comment on this clone: What it binds is unknown.

Sample: PBMCs. This chain uses TRBV19 with TRBJ2-1; TRBD2 agrees at 7 bases. The sequence derives from a young man in good health and CMV-seronegative. This chain's CDR3 is CASSRDYPTYNEQFF. CDR3 DNA: TGTGCCAGTAGTCGGGACTACCCTACCTACAATGAGCAGTTCTTC.